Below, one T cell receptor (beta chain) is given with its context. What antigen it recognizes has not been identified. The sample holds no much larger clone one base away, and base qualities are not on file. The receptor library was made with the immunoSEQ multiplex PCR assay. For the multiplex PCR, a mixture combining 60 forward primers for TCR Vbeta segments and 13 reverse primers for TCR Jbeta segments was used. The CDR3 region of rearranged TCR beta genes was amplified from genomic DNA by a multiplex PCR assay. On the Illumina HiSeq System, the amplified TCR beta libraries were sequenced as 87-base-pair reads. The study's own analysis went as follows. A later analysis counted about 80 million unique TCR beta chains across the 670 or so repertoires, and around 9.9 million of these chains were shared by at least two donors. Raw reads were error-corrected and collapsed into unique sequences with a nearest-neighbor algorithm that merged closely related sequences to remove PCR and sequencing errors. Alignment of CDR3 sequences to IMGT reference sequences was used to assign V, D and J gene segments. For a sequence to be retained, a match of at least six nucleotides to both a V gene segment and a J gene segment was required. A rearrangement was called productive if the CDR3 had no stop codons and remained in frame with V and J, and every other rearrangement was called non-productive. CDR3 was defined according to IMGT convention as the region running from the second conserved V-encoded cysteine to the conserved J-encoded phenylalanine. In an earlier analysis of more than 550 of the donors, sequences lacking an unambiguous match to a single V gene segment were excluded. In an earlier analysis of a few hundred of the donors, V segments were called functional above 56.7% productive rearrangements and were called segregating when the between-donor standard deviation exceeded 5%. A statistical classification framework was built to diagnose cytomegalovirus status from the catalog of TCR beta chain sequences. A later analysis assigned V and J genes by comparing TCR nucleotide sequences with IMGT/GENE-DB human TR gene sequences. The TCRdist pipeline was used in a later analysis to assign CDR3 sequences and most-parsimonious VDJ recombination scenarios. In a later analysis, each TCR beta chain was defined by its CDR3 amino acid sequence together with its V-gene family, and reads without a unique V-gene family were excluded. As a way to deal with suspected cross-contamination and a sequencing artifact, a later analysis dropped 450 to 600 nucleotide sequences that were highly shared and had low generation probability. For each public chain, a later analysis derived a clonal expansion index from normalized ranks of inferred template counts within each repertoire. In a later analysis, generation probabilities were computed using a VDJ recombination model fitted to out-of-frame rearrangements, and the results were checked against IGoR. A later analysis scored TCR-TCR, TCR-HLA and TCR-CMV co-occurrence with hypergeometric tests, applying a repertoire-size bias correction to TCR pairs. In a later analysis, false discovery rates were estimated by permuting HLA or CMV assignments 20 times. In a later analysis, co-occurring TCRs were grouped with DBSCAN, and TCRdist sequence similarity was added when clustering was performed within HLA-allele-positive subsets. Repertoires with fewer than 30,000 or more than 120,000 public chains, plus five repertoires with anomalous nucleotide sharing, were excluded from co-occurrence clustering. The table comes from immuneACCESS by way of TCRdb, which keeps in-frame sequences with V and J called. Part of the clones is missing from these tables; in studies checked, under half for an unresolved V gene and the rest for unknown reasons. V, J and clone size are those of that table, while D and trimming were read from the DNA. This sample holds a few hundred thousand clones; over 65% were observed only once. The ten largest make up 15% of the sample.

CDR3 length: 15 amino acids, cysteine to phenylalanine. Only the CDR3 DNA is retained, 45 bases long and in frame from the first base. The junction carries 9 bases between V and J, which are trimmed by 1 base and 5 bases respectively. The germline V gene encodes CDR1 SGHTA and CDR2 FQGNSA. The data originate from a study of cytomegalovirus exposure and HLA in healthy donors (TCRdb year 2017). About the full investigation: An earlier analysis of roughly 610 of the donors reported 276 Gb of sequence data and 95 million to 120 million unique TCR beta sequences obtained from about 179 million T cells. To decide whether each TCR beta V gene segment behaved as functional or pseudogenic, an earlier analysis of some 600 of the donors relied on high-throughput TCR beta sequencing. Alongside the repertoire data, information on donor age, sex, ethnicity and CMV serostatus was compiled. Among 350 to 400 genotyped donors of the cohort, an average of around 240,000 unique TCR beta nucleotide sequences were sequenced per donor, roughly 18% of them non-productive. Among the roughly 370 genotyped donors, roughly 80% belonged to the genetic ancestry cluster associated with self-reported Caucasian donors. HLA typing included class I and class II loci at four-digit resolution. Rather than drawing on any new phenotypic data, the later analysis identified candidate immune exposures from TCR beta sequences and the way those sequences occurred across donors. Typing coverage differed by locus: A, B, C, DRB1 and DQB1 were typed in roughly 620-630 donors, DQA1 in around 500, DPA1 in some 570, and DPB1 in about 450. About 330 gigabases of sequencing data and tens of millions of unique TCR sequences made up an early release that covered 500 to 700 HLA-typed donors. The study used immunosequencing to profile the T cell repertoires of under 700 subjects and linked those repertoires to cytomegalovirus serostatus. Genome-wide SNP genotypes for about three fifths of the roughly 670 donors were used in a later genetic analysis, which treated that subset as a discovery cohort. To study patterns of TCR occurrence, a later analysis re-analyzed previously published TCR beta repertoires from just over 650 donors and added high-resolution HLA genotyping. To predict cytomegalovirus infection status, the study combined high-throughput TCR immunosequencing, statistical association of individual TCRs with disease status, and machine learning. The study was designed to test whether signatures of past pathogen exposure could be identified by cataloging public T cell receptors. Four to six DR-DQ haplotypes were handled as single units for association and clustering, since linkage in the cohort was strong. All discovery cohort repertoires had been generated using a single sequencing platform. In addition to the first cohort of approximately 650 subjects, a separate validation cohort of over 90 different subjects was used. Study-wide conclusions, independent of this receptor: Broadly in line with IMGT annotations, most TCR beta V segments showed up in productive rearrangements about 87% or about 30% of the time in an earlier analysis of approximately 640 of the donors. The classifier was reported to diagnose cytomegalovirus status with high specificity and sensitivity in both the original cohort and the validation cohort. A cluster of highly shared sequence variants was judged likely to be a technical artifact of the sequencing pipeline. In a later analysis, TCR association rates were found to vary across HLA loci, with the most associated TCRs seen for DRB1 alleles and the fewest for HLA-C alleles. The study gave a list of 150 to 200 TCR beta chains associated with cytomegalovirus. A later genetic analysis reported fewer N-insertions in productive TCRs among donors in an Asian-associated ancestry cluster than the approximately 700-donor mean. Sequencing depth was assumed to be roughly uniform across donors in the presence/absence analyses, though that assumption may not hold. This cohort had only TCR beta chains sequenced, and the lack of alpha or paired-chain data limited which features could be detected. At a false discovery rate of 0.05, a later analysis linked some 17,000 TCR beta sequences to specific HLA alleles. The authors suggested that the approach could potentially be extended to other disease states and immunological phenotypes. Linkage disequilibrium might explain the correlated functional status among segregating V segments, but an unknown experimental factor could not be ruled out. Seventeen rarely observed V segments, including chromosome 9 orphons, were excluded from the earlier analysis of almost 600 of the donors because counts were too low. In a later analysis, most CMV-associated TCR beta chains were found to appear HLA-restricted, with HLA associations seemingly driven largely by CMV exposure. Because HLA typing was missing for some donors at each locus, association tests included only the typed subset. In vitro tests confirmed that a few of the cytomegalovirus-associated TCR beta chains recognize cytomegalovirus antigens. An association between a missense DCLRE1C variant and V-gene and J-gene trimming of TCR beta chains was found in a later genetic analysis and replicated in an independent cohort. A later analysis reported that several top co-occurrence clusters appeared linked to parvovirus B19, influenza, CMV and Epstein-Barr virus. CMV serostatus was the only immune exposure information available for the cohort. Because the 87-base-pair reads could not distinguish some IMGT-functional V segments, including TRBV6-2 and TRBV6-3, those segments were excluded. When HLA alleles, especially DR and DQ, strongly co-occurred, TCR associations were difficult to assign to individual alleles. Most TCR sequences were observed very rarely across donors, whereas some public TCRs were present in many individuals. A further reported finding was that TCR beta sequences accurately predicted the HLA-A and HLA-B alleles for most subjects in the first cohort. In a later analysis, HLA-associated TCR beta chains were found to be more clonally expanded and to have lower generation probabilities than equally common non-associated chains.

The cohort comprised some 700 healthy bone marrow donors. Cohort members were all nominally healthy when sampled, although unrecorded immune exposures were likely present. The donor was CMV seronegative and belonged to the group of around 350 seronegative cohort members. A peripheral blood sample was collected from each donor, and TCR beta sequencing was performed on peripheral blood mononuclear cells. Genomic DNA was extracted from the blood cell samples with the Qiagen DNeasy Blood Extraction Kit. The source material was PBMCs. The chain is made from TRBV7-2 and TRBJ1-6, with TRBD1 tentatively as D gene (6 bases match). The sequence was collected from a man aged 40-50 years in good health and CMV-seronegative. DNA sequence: TGTGCCAGCAGCTTAGGACGGACAGATAATTCACCCCTCCACTTT. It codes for CASSLGRTDNSPLHF. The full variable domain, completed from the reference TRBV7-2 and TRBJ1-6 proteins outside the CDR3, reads GAGVSQSPSNKVTEKGKDVELRCDPISGHTALYWYRQSLGQGLEFLIYFQGNSAPDKSGLPSDRFSAERTGGSVSTLTIQRTQQEDSAVYLCASSLGRTDNSPLHFGNGTRLTVT.